What follows is one TCR beta chain and its context. Its antigen specificity is not known. No much larger clonotype is one base removed from it; base qualities were not supplied. After 10 to 11 days of culture, CD4+ T cells were isolated with the EasySep CD4+ T cell isolation kit. Participants received two doses of either the BNT162b2 or the mRNA-1273 mRNA SARS-CoV-2 vaccine. Healthy vaccine recipients had no prior SARS-CoV-2 infection, confirmed by negative nucleocapsid antibodies before and after vaccination. Half of the culture medium was replaced with fresh IL-2-containing medium on days 3 and 7. Unless otherwise noted, each peptide stimulation condition was cultured in triplicate wells. PBMC were separated from whole blood using Ficoll-Paque Plus gradient centrifugation and were then either cryopreserved at -140C or used fresh. The QIAamp micro DNA kit was used to extract genomic DNA from the cultured CD4+ T cells.

Spanning cysteine to phenylalanine, the CDR3 consists of 17 amino acids. Only the CDR3 portion is preserved as DNA: 51 bases, with reading frame beginning at the first base. Relative to germline, V is missing 1 base and J is missing 5 bases, with 10 bases of the junction outside any gene match. The germline V gene sets CDR1 to MGHDK and CDR2 to SYGVNS. This sample is drawn from a study of vaccination effects on CD4 cells after COVID-19 (dated by TCRdb to the early 2020s). For the study in its entirety: To identify antigen-specific CD4+ T cell clonotypes by their expansion, the ViraFEST assay first stimulated PBMC with viral peptide pools and then applied TCR sequencing. Across the study, the median time from the second dose to post-vaccine sampling was 72 days (range 14 to 241). Altogether, about 10 COVID-19 convalescent patients and a few SARS-CoV-2-naive healthy vaccine recipients made up the full study. Around 2.1 million PBMC per well were cultured with 9 to 10 ug/ml peptides in IMDM containing around 4.6% human AB serum, about 9.6 IU/ml IL-2 and gentamicin. Cultures from other donors in the study were sequenced using the Oncomine TCR Beta short-read assay on an Illumina iSeq 100. In both COVID-19 convalescent patients and infection-naive vaccine recipients, the study compared SARS-CoV-2 spike-specific CD4+ TCR repertoires from before mRNA vaccination with those from after it. Broader findings and caveats from the paper: Limitations of the study were the small number of convalescent patients and the absence of early post-infection timepoints. Among healthy vaccine recipients, nearly all vaccine-induced clones were SARS-CoV-2 mono-reactive, and only 1 of 255 was cross-reactive with common cold coronaviruses. Marked clonal contraction was observed in both infection-induced and vaccine-induced clones at late post-vaccination timepoints, consistent with waning T cell responses.

Preparation of the library involved the immunoSEQ multiplex PCR assay. TCR beta CDR3 sequencing was performed on DNA from the cultured, isolated CD4+ T cells. The authors processed their data as follows. Non-productive TCR sequences were removed and reads were trimmed to the CDR3 region, keeping CDR3s of at least 7 amino acids. Antigen-specific clonotypes were identified with the MANAFEST web app by comparing expansion in peptide wells against reference cultures. For clones to be considered positive, expansion at FDR<0.05 versus reference and all other wells, an odds ratio above 5, and a frequency above 0.1% in two replicate wells were required. Cross-reactive clonotypes were defined as significantly expanded in SARS-CoV-2 spike wells and in at least one common cold coronavirus spike condition. CDR3 similarity was assessed by Levenshtein distance using the stringdist R package, and unrooted trees were constructed with ape in R 3.6.1. Sourced from immuneACCESS, this table was stored by TCRdb with only in-frame sequences that have V and J called. A share of the clones is absent; for the studies checked, an unresolved V gene accounts for under half, and the remainder has no known explanation. V and J calls plus clone size are reproduced from that table; the DNA served to infer D and trimming. The sample contains tens of thousands of clones, 73% of them found a single time. The top ten clones comprise roughly 2.1% of the sample.

The chain uses TRBV25-1 and TRBJ1-2; TRBD1 agrees with 10 junctional bases. This receptor was taken from a human donor who received a COVID-19 vaccine. This material consisted of CD4+ T cells from PBMCs cultured without peptide, taken after COVID-19 vaccination. The DNA is TGTGCCAGCAGTGAATCGACAGGGGGCCACTCGGGATATGGCTACACCTTC. Protein translation: CASSESTGGHSGYGYTF.